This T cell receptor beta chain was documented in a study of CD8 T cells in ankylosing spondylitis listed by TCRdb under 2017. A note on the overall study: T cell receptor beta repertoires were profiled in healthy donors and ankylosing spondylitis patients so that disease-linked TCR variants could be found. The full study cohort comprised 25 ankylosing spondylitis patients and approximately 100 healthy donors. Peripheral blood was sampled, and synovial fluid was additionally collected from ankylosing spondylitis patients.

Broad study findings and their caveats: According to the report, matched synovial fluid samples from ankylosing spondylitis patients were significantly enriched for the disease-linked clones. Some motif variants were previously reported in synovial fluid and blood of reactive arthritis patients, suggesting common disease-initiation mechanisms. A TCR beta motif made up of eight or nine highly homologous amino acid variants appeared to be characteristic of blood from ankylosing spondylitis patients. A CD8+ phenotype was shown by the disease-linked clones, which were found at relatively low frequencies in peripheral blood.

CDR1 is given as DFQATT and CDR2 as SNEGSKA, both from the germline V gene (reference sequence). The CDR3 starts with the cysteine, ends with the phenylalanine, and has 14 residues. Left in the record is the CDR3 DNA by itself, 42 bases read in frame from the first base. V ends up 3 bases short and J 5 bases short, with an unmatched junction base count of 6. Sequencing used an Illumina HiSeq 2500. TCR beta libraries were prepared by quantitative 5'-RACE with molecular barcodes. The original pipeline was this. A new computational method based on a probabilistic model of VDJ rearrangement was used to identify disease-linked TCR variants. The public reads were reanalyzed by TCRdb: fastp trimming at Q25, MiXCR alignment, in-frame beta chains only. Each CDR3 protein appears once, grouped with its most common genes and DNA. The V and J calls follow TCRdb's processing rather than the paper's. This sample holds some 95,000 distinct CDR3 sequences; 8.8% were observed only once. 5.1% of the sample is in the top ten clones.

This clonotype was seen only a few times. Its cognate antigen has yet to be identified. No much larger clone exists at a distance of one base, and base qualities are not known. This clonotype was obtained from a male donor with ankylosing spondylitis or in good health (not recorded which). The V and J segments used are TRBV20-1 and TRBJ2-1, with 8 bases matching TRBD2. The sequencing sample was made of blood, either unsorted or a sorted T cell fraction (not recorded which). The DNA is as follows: TGCAGTGCTAGCGCGGGGGGAGTCCACAATGAGCAGTTCTTC. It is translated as CSASAGGVHNEQFF.